This T cell receptor (beta chain) was sequenced in a study of siplizumab effects on memory and regulatory T cells. As regards this clone: What it recognizes is unknown.

Study conclusions and caveats: Assignment to unstimulated subsets succeeded for only a minor fraction of the alloreactive clones. Siplizumab produced a significant reduction in alloreactive sequences that were traceable to unstimulated CD4+ memory cells.

Using immunoSEQ multiplex PCR, the repertoire was profiled, and TCRdb retains in-frame clones only, with some absent. Among approximately 110,000 clones listed, roughly 94% were seen once. The V gene's germline CDR1 is MNHEY and CDR2 SVGAGI. This CDR3 has 14 amino acids. The V and J ends lost 6 bases and 10 bases, in that order; junction bases with no gene match: 8. The TCR originated in a human donor in good health. The chain recombines TRBV6-5 with TRBJ1-6; 8 bases line up with TRBD1. What was sequenced was Tregs sorted from blood. DNA of the CDR3: TGTGCCAGCAGATCCGGGACAGGTCGGTCACCCCTCCACTTT. Translating it yields CASRSGTGRSPLHF.